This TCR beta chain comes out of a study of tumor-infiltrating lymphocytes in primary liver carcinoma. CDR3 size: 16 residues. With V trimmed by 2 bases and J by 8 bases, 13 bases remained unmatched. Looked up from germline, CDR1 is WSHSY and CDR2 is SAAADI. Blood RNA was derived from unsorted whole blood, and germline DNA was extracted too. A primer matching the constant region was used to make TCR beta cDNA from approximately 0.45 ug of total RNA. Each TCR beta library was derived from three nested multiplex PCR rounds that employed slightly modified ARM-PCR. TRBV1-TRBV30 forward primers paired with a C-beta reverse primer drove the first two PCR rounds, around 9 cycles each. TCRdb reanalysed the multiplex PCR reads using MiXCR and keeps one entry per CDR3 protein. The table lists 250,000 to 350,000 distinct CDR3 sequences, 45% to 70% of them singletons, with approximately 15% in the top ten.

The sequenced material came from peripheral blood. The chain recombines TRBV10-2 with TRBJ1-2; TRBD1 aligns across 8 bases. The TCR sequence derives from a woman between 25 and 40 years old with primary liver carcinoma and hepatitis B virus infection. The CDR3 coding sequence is TGCGCCAGCAGTGAGCCCAGGGGGCGGTCGAGGGACGGCTACACCTTC. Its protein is CASSEPRGRSRDGYTF.